What follows is one TCR beta chain and its context. As yet, its antigen is unknown. The sample is drawn from a study of T cell responses to AZD1222 COVID-19 vaccine. Study results and caveats: Donors were mostly white British, more females; clonal diversity possibly underestimated.

V dropped 4 bases and J dropped 3 bases, with 31 bases sitting between them. From germline, CDR1 is SGHRS and CDR2 YFSETQ. The CDR3 length is 20 residues. This table comes from immunoSEQ multiplex PCR, and its TCRdb copy is limited to in-frame clones, with some not included. The repertoire includes approximately 80,000 clones, around 84% of them detected once, and about 20% sits in the top ten. The sample here was peripheral blood, taken on day 0 of AZD1222 vaccination. This receptor was obtained from an adult in good health. The chain joins TRBV5-1 to TRBJ1-2; D remains ambiguous. The CDR3 coding sequence is TGCGCCAGCAGCCCACCCCCCAGAGGGCCCACCACCAAGAGATACTATGGCTACACCTTC. This gives the protein CASSPPPRGPTTKRYYGYTF.